This TCR beta chain was recorded in a study of blood T cell repertoires in COVID-19. About the research overall: Collection of acute and convalescent COVID-19 samples took place in the United States, Italy and Spain. Nucleic acid was either cDNA or gDNA, and it came from T cells, B-cell-depleted T cells, or PBMCs.

The germline V gene encodes CDR1 MDHEN and CDR2 SYDVKM. This CDR3 has 14 residues. V lost 3 bases to trimming and J lost 6 bases, with 9 bases between them. Original methodology: Reference gene primers were amplified, and this amplification served to estimate nucleated cell counts. The repertoire was sequenced with immunoSEQ multiplex PCR; TCRdb's copy has only in-frame clones and lacks some. V, J and clone size were drawn from that table, and D and trimming were deduced from the DNA. The top ten clones hold 0.55% of a sample with 150,000 to 180,000 clones, 91% of them seen once. V usage is TRBV28 and J usage is TRBJ1-6; tentative D call: TRBD1 (6 bases). Sequenced input: peripheral blood. The TCR originated in a man aged 50-59 years with acute or convalescent COVID-19. As DNA, the CDR3 is TGTGCCAGCAGTTTGGGGGCGCGTAATTCACCCCTCCACTTT. Protein: CASSLGARNSPLHF.